Following are 26 T cell receptor beta chains from one sample sequenced in a study of neoadjuvant anti-PD-1 for oral cavity cancer. Documented time point: after neoadjuvant nivolumab, at surgical resection. Using immunoSEQ multiplex PCR, the repertoire was profiled, and TCRdb retains in-frame clones only, with some absent. The data hold tens of thousands of clones, with 40% to 45% observed a single time. The sequencing here drew on tumor tissue, taken after nivolumab (anti-PD-1) treatment. These receptors were taken from a person aged 40 to 85 with oral cavity squamous cell carcinoma.

The rearrangement uses TRBV11-2 and TRBJ1-2; D ambiguous. Germline lookup yields CDR1 SGHAT and CDR2 FQNNGV. The CDR3 consists of 13 residues. The germline V and J ends were trimmed by 5 bases and 4 bases, with 11 bases remaining between them. CDR3 nucleotide sequence: TGTGCCAGCAGCGTAGGCCGGACCTATGGCTACACCTTC. Protein product: CASSVGRTYGYTF.

In this sample, this clone is medium-sized (0.01 to 0.1%). This chain connects TRBV6-6 to TRBJ1-2; possibly TRBD1 for D (6 bases). The germline V and J ends were trimmed by 4 bases and 5 bases, with 17 bases remaining between them. The CDR3 is 15 residues long. Germline values: CDR1 MNHNY, CDR2 SVGAGI (reference sequence). This CDR3 reads CASSSRDTGSYGYTF. The CDR3 nucleotides are TGTGCCAGCAGTTCACGGGACACAGGATCGTATGGCTACACCTTC.

The chain uses TRBV6-5 and TRBJ2-1; D remains ambiguous. Germline V CDR1 and CDR2: MNHEY, SVGAGI. This CDR3 comprises 15 residues. Trimming stripped 2 bases from V and 0 bases from J, with 8 bases between. Here the CDR3 reads CASSYSQSSYNEQFF. The CDR3 DNA reads as TGTGCCAGCAGTTACAGCCAAAGCTCCTACAATGAGCAGTTCTTC.

There are a few counts of this clone. This chain uses TRBV15 with TRBJ1-3, with 7 bases aligning to TRBD1. Germline CDR1 reads LNHNV; CDR2 reads YYDKDF (reference sequence). This CDR3 has 18 amino acids. Trimming cost V 2 bases and J 0 bases; bases outside gene matches: 10. The CDR3 spells CATSRHIGQAISGNTIYF. The CDR3 bases are TGTGCCACCAGCAGACATATTGGACAGGCAATCTCTGGAAACACCATATATTTT.

The rearrangement joins TRBV27 to TRBJ2-1; no clear D. The germline V gene has CDR1 MNHEY and CDR2 SMNVEV (reference sequence). V gave up 10 bases and J gave up 4 bases, with 14 bases separating them. This CDR3 is built from 13 residues. The CDR3 region is CATTGAGYNEQFF. The CDR3 DNA reads TGTGCCACCACGGGCGCAGGATACAATGAGCAGTTCTTC.

The chain joins TRBV20-1 to TRBJ1-2; D unresolved. V was clipped by 6 bases and J by 7 bases, with 12 bases between them. Germline V CDR1 and CDR2: DFQATT, SNEGSKA (reference sequence). The CDR3 contains 11 residues. CDR3 nucleotides: TGCAGTGCCCGCCACGAGCTTGGCTACACCTTC. It yields the protein CSARHELGYTF.

The chain uses TRBV7-9 and TRBJ2-7, with 12 positions matching TRBD2. The germline V gene encodes CDR1 SEHNR and CDR2 FQNEAQ (reference sequence). With 4 bases clipped from V and 4 bases from J, the junction kept 8 bases outside the gene matches. The CDR3 is 16 residues long. DNA of the CDR3: TGTGCCAGCAGCTCCCTAGCGGGGGGGAGAGTATACGAGCAGTACTTC. Amino acids: CASSSLAGGRVYEQYF.

This clone has more than one count but fewer than ten. The chain has TRBV27 and TRBJ1-2; D gene unclear. Trimming pared 5 bases from V and 7 bases from J, leaving 14 bases between. This CDR3 has 13 amino acids. The V gene's germline CDR1 is MNHEY and CDR2 SMNVEV (reference sequence). DNA of the CDR3: TGTGCCAGCAGTCCCGACACCCTCGCTGGCTACACCTTC. The encoded protein is CASSPDTLAGYTF.

V gene TRBV27 combines with J gene TRBJ2-3; D is tentatively TRBD1 or TRBD2 (6 bases each). This CDR3 has 16 residues. Germline CDR1 is MNHEY and CDR2 is SMNVEV (reference sequence). V lost 6 bases and J lost 6, with 22 bases in between. The CDR3, as DNA: TGTGCCAGCAGGACAGCCTCCCGGGGGCCCCTTGATACGCAGTATTTT. This gives the protein CASRTASRGPLDTQYF.

This clone has just one count. Sequence at one end of the junction differs from germline and may be a read error. The rearrangement joins TRBV6-6 to TRBJ2-7; possible D gene TRBD1, 6 bases. This CDR3 has 14 amino acids. Germline V gene data show CDR1 as MNHNY and CDR2 as SVGAGI (reference sequence). CDR3 in amino acids: CAISEPRGQYEQYF. Here the CDR3 DNA reads TGTGCCATCAGTGAGCCAAGAGGACAGTACGAGCAGTACTTC.

This clone has a count of ten or more. The genes are TRBV18 and TRBJ2-3, with a possible D match to TRBD1 (6 bases). V was trimmed by 2 bases and J by 2 bases, leaving 14 bases between them. The CDR3 extends over 16 amino acids. Per the germline V gene, CDR1 is KGHSH and CDR2 is LQKENI. The CDR3 here is CASSPYRDSVTDTQYF. CDR3 DNA sequence: TGTGCCAGCTCACCATACAGGGATTCGGTCACAGATACGCAGTATTTT.

This clone has just a few counts. The V gene is TRBV2, the J gene TRBJ2-3; 11 bases are shared with TRBD1. The CDR3 extends over 16 amino acids. V lost 4 bases and J lost 3; bases outside the gene matches: 6. Germline V lookup: CDR1 SNHLY, CDR2 FYNNEI. CDR3 amino acids: CASSGGTGGSTDTQYF. In DNA, the CDR3 is TGTGCCAGCAGTGGAGGGACAGGGGGATCAACAGATACGCAGTATTTT.

V usage is TRBV6-1 and J usage is TRBJ1-4; D gene uncertain. This CDR3 contains 13 residues. The V gene lost 4 bases and the J gene lost 6 bases, with 9 bases spanning the gap. Germline assignment: CDR1 MNHNS and CDR2 SASEGT. Written as DNA, the CDR3 is TGTGCCAGCAGTGGCACTTTGGATGAAAAACTGTTTTTT. It yields the protein CASSGTLDEKLFF.

This clone occurred a few times. The V call is TRBV4-3, the J call TRBJ1-4; D is perhaps TRBD1 (5 bases). Germline loops: CDR1 LGHNA, CDR2 YSLEER. Trimming took 0 bases from V and 8 from J, leaving 16 bases between them. The CDR3 is made up of 16 amino acids. CDR3 nucleotides: TGCGCCAGCAGCCAAGACGGGGCGGGGAGGGGAGAAAAACTGTTTTTT. Residues: CASSQDGAGRGEKLFF.

This clone was detected only a few times. This rearrangement joins TRBV5-6 to TRBJ2-5, with 7 bases that match TRBD1. Germline V gene sequence: CDR1 SGHDT, CDR2 YYEEEE. Trimming removed 2 bases from V and 1 base from J; junction bases left unmatched: 2. This CDR3 comprises 14 residues. The CDR3 DNA sequence: TGTGCCAGCAGCTTCGGGACAGCCCAAGAGACCCAGTACTTC. It codes for CASSFGTAQETQYF.

The V call is TRBV9, the J call TRBJ2-5; D gene uncertain. The CDR3 is 14 amino acids. Per the germline V gene, CDR1 is SGDLS and CDR2 is YYNGEE. V gave up 0 bases and J gave up 4 bases, with 10 bases separating them. The CDR3 is CASSVVGSGETQYF. The CDR3, as DNA: TGTGCCAGCAGCGTAGTCGGGTCAGGAGAGACCCAGTACTTC.

The gene calls are TRBV7-6 and TRBJ1-2, with TRBD1 matching 7 bases. The ends lost 5 bases at V and 6 bases at J; junction bases unmatched: 6. The CDR3 is made up of 13 amino acids. Germline values: CDR1 SGHVS, CDR2 FNYEAQ. The CDR3 here is CASSARQGDGYTF. DNA for the CDR3: TGTGCCAGCAGCGCTAGACAGGGCGATGGCTACACCTTC.

This clone appeared a few times. The chain uses TRBV5-1 and TRBJ1-1; no firm D call. This CDR3 has 14 residues. Trimming cost V 0 bases and J 7 bases, with 13 bases left between them. CDR1 and CDR2 (germline): SGHRS, YFSETQ. The CDR3 here is CASSLASGKVEAFF. The CDR3 bases are TGCGCCAGCAGCTTGGCAAGTGGCAAGGTTGAAGCTTTCTTT.

The table lists this clone with a count of one. The V and J genes are TRBV4-2 and TRBJ2-7; 7 bases agree with TRBD1. J was trimmed by 3 bases and V by 5 bases; bases with no gene match: 10. The germline CDR1 and CDR2 sequences are LGHNA and YNFKEQ. The CDR3 has 15 amino acids. Here the CDR3 reads CASSSDRTGVYEQYF. DNA of the CDR3: TGTGCCAGCAGCTCAGACAGGACAGGAGTCTACGAGCAGTACTTC.

This chain uses TRBV30 with TRBJ1-4; no clear D. Germline CDR1 is GTSNPN and CDR2 is SVGIG (reference sequence). The CDR3 length is 11 residues. Deletions cut 2 bases from V and 8 bases from J, with 6 bases between. CDR3 in amino acids: CAWSRREKLFF. The CDR3 DNA reads as TGTGCCTGGAGTCGTAGAGAAAAACTGTTTTTT. Full variable domain (rest looked up from reference TRBV30 and TRBJ1-4): SQTIHQWPATLVQPVGSPLSLECTVEGTSNPNLYWYRQAAGRGLQLLFYSVGIGQISSEVPQNLSASRPQDRQFILSSKKLLLSDSGFYLCAWSRREKLFFGSGTQLSVL.

The chain employs TRBV6-5 and TRBJ1-6; D is unclear. This CDR3 region has 12 residues. V gave up 4 bases and J gave up 8 bases, with 6 bases separating them. CDR1 and CDR2 from the germline V gene are MNHEY and SVGAGI. The CDR3 DNA sequence: TGTGCCAGCAGTTTTGGGGATTCACCCCTCCACTTT. Residues: CASSFGDSPLHF.

This rearrangement joins TRBV7-2 to TRBJ2-5; possibly TRBD1 or TRBD2 for D (6 bases each). V lost 3 bases and J lost 4, with 9 bases in between. This CDR3 has 13 amino acids. The germline V gene encodes CDR1 SGHTA and CDR2 FQGNSA. The CDR3 bases are TGTGCCAGCAGCTTGGGGGGCGGAGAGACCCAGTACTTC. This codes for CASSLGGGETQYF.

This clone was seen only once. This rearrangement joins TRBV11-1 to TRBJ2-6; D not certain. The germline V gene has CDR1 SGHAT and CDR2 FQDESV (reference sequence). V lost 5 bases, J lost 1 base, and 12 bases lay in between. CDR3 size: 16 residues. CDR3 loop: CASSPILRSGANVLTF. CDR3 coding DNA: TGTGCCAGCAGCCCAATTCTTCGTTCTGGGGCCAACGTCCTGACTTTC. The full variable domain, with the rest looked up from reference TRBV11-1 and TRBJ2-6, is EAEVAQSPRYKITEKSQAVAFWCDPISGHATLYWYRQILGQGPELLVQFQDESVVDDSQLPKDRFSAERLKGVDSTLKIQPAELGDSAMYLCASSPILRSGANVLTFGAGSRLTVL.

The chain combines TRBV5-4 with TRBJ2-3, with 9 bases aligning to TRBD1. Germline V gives CDR1 SGHNT, CDR2 YYREEE (reference sequence). This CDR3 contains 16 residues. V was pared by 3 bases and J by 4 bases, with 9 bases of the junction left unmatched. CDR3 sequence (DNA): TGTGCCAGCAGCTCTCCGCCCAGACAGGGGGCAGATACGCAGTATTTT. This gives the protein CASSSPPRQGADTQYF.

This clone was observed a handful of times. The V and J genes are TRBV7-9 and TRBJ1-2; D unclear. The germline gives CDR1 SEHNR, CDR2 FQNEAQ (reference sequence). Trimming stripped 3 bases from V and 7 bases from J, with 9 bases between. The CDR3 runs 12 residues. The CDR3 is CASSFVYGGYTF. As DNA, the CDR3 is TGTGCCAGCAGCTTTGTGTATGGTGGCTACACCTTC.

This rearrangement joins TRBV7-6 to TRBJ1-5, with D possibly TRBD1 on 5 matching bases. CDR3 size: 19 residues. V lost 0 bases and J 2 bases, leaving 20 bases between the germline ends. Per germline, CDR1 SGHVS and CDR2 FNYEAQ. The CDR3 here is CASSLADGLGREGNQPQHF. The CDR3 DNA reads as TGTGCCAGCAGCTTAGCAGACGGGCTTGGCAGGGAGGGCAATCAGCCCCAGCATTTT. Full variable domain (missing parts from reference TRBV7-6 and TRBJ1-5): GAGVSQSPRYKVTKRGQDVALRCDPISGHVSLYWYRQALGQGPEFLTYFNYEAQQDKSGLPNDRFSAERPEGSISTLTIQRTEQRDSAMYRCASSLADGLGREGNQPQHFGDGTRLSIL.